The sequence of this TCR beta chain was determined in a study of T cell responses to AZD1222 COVID-19 vaccine. Overall study results and limits: A mostly white British donor set with more females was recruited, and clonal diversity was possibly underestimated.

Generated by immunoSEQ multiplex PCR, the TCRdb table keeps only in-frame clones and is missing some. The top ten hold 4.1% of the sample, which has 120,000 to 150,000 clones, 82% seen once. Germline V gene data show CDR1 as SGHTA and CDR2 as FQGNSA. This CDR3 is built from 14 residues. The V end was cut by 1 base, the J end by 5 bases, with 11 bases between. This clone was recorded once. The antigen remains undetermined. The material sequenced was peripheral blood, taken on day 0 of MenACWY control vaccination. This sequence was found in an adult in good health. The chain couples TRBV7-2 to TRBJ2-5; TRBD1 is a possible D gene (5 bases). The CDR3 is CASSLGAGMETQYF. The CDR3 DNA follows: TGTGCCAGCAGCTTAGGGGCAGGGATGGAGACCCAGTACTTC.